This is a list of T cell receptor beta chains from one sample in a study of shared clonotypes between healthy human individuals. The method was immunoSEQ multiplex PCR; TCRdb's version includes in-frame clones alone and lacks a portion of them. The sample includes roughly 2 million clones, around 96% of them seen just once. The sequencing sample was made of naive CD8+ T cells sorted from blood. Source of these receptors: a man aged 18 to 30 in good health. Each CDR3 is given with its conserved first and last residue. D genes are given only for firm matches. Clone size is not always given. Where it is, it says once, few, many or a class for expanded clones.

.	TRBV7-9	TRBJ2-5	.	TGTGCCAGCAGCTTGGCCAGCACACCAACATGGTCCCAGTACTTC	CASSLASTPTWSQYF
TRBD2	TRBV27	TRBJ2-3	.	TGTGCCAGTTGGGCTAGCGGGGAGACAGATACGCAGTATTTT	CASWASGETDTQYF
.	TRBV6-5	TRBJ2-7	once	TGTGCCAGCAGTTACTCGTCAGGGGAAAAGTCCTACGAGCAGTACTTC	CASSYSSGEKSYEQYF
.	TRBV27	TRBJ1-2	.	TGTGCCAGCAGGGACGGTTATGGCTACACCTTC	CASRDGYGYTF
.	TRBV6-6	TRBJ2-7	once	TGTGCCAGCAGTTACGCGCTCGGGGAAATCCACGAGCAGTACTTC	CASSYALGEIHEQYF
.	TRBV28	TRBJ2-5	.	TGTGCCAGCAGCACAGGAGAGGAGGAGACCCAGTACTTC	CASSTGEEETQYF
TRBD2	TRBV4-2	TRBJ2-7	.	TGTGCCAGCAGCCAAGAACGGTTCGTGCTAGCGGACACGGAGCAGTACTTC	CASSQERFVLADTEQYF
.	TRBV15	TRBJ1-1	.	TGTGCCACCGGACAGCTAAACACTGAAGCTTTCTTT	CATGQLNTEAFF
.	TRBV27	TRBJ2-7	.	TGTGCCAGCAGTTTGGGGACTGGGGCCTACGAGCAGTACTTC	CASSLGTGAYEQYF
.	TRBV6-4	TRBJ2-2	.	TGTGCCAGCAGTGAATGGAACACCGGGGAGCTGTTTTTT	CASSEWNTGELFF
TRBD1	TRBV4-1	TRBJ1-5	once	TGCGCCAGCAGCGAGTCGGACAGGGGGCTTTACCAGCCCCAGCATTTT	CASSESDRGLYQPQHF
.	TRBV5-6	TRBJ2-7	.	TGTGCCAGCAGCTTGGCTTTCGGGACGTACCCTAACGAGCAGTACTTC	CASSLAFGTYPNEQYF
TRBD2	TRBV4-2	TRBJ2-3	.	TGTGCCAGCAGTGCGGGGGGAGGCACAGATACGCAGTATTTT	CASSAGGGTDTQYF
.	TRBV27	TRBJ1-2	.	TGTGCCAGCAGTTTAGGGCAGGACTTCTATGGCTACACCTTC	CASSLGQDFYGYTF
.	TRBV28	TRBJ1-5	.	TGTGCCAGCAGTGGGAAAGGACACGCGAGACTTAGCAATCAGCCCCAGCATTTT	CASSGKGHARLSNQPQHF
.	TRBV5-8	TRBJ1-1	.	TGTGCCAGCAGCTGGGCTAGCTCGAACACTGAAGCTTTCTTT	CASSWASSNTEAFF
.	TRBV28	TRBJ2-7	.	TGTGCCAGCAGTACAGACCTCTACGAGCAGTACTTC	CASSTDLYEQYF
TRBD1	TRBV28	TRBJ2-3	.	TGTGCCAGCAGTTGGGGACTCGTTGGGGCAGGGGGCAGCGATACGCAGTATTTT	CASSWGLVGAGGSDTQYF
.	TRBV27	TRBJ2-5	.	TGTGCCACTCAGCACCGACTTTTGGTCCCCTCAAAAGAGACCCAGTACTTC	CATQHRLLVPSKETQYF
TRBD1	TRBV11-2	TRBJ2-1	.	TGTGCCAGCAGCCACACCGGGACAGGGAAGTACAATGAGCAGTTCTTC	CASSHTGTGKYNEQFF
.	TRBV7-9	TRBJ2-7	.	TGTGCCAGCAGCTTACAAGGGAACGAGCAGTACTTC	CASSLQGNEQYF
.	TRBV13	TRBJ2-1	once	TGTGCCAGCGGGGTCGCGGATGAGCAGTTCTTC	CASGVADEQFF
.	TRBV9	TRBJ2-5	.	TGTGCCAGCAGCACCGACGGGACGGAACAAGAGACCCAGTACTTC	CASSTDGTEQETQYF
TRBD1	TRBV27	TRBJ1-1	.	TGTGCCAGCAGTTTACGAATAGGGCAGGGGGCCAACACTGAAGCTTTCTTT	CASSLRIGQGANTEAFF
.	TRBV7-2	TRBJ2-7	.	TGTGCCAGCAGCTTAGGAGGGAGTTGGGACGAGCAGTACTTC	CASSLGGSWDEQYF
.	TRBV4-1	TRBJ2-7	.	TGCGCCAGCAGCCAAGAGAACAGGGGGGGCGCGCCCTACGAGCAGTACTTC	CASSQENRGGAPYEQYF
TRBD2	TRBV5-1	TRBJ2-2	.	TGCGCCAGCAGGGCTAGCGGACGGAACACCGGGGAGCTGTTTTTT	CASRASGRNTGELFF
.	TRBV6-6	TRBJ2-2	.	TGTGCCAGCAGTTACGGGACAACGAACACCGGGGAGCTGTTTTTT	CASSYGTTNTGELFF
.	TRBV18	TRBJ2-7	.	TGTGCCAGCTCACCACCCCAGTCCTACGAGCAGTACTTC	CASSPPQSYEQYF
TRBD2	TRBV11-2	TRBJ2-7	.	TGTGCCAGCAGTCCAGGGCAGCGGGGCTACTCCTACGAGCAGTACTTC	CASSPGQRGYSYEQYF
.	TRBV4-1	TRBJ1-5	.	TGCGCCAGCAGCCAAGAAGTAGGGGTCAGCAATCAGCCCCAGCATTTT	CASSQEVGVSNQPQHF
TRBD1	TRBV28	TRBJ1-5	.	TGTGCCAGCCGGTGGACAGGGCTAAATCAGCCCCAGCATTTT	CASRWTGLNQPQHF